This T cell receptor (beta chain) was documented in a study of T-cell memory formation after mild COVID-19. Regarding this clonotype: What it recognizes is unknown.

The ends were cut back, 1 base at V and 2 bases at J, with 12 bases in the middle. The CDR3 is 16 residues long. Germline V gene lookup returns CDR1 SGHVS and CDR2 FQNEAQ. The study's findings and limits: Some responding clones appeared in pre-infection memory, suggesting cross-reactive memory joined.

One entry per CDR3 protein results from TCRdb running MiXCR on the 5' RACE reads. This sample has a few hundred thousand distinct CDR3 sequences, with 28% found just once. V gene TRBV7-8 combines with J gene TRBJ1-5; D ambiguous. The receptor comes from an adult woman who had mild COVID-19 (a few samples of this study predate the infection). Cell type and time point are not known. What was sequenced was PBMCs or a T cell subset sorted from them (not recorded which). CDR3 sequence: CASSLVVTTGNQPQHF. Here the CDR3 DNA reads TGTGCCAGCAGCTTAGTAGTAACTACGGGCAATCAGCCCCAGCATTTT.